The subject of this entry is one T cell receptor beta chain. Its antigen is currently unknown. This record comes from a study of T cell responses to AZD1222 COVID-19 vaccine. CDR1 and CDR2 from the germline V gene are GTSNPN and SVGIG (reference sequence). Trimming removed 0 bases at V and 3 bases at J, with 11 bases between. The CDR3 totals 14 residues. Sequencing was performed with immunoSEQ multiplex PCR; in TCRdb, only in-frame clones are kept and a portion is missing. The sample consists of about 40,000 clones, 75% to 90% of them appearing once. Study outcomes and limitations: Close to half of all spike-specific TCRs reportedly target regions of the variants that are unmutated.

This chain joins TRBV30 and TRBJ1-1, with a tentative D call TRBD1 (6 bases). This specimen consisted of peripheral blood, obtained 28 days after the second AZD1222 dose. The receptor comes from an adult who received the AZD1222 COVID-19 vaccine. The CDR3 nucleotides are TGTGCCTGGAGTGTTGGGACACCTTACACTGAAGCTTTCTTT. Translation: CAWSVGTPYTEAFF.